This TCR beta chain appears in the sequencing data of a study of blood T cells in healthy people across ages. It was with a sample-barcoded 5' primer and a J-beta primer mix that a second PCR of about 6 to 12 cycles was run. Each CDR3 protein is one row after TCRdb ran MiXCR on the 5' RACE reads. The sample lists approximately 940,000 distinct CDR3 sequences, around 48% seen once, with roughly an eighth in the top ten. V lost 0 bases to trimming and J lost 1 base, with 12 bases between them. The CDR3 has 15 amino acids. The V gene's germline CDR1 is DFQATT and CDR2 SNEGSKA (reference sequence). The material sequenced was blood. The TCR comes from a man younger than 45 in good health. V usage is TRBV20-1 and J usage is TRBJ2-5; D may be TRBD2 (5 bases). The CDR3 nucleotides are TGCAGTGCTAGAGATGCCGCGGGCCTCCAAGAGACCCAGTACTTC. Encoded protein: CSARDAAGLQETQYF.